Below, 13 T cell receptor beta chains from the same sample are listed, as sequenced in a study of cytomegalovirus exposure and HLA in healthy donors (dated by TCRdb to about 2017). Library creation used the immunoSEQ multiplex PCR assay. The multiplex PCR relied on a mix of 60 forward primers for TCR Vbeta segments and 13 reverse primers for TCR Jbeta segments. TCRdb's version of the immuneACCESS table is confined to in-frame rearrangements and falls short of the full clone set. An unresolved V gene accounts for under half of the shortfall where checked; the remainder is of unknown origin. This sample comprises about 120,000 clones, roughly 80% of them detected only once. 2.5% to 3.5% of the sample rests with the top ten. Sequences were obtained from PBMCs. The receptor set was obtained from a woman aged 40-49 years in good health and CMV-seropositive.

The chain uses TRBV10-3 and TRBJ1-2; 8 nucleotides agree with TRBD1. The V and J ends lost 6 bases and 7 bases, in that order; junction bases with no gene match: 7. Per germline, CDR1 ENHRY and CDR2 SYGVKD. The CDR3 spans 13 residues. The CDR3 nucleotides are TGTGCCATCAGCCTGGACAGGGAGGGTGGCTACACCTTC. Its translation: CAISLDREGGYTF.

The V call is TRBV9, the J call TRBJ2-2; tentative D call: TRBD1 (5 bases). The V end lost 5 bases, the J end lost 1 base, and 18 bases lay between the germline ends. The germline CDR1 and CDR2 sequences are SGDLS and YYNGEE. The CDR3 covers 17 residues. The CDR3 DNA reads as TGTGCCAGCAGAGACCCGAACACAGGTAAGAACACCGGGGAGCTGTTTTTT. This codes for CASRDPNTGKNTGELFF. Drawing the rest from reference TRBV9 and TRBJ2-2, the complete variable domain is DSGVTQTPKHLITATGQRVTLRCSPRSGDLSVYWYQQSLDQGLQFLIQYYNGEERAKGNILERFSAQQFPDLHSELNLSSLELGDSALYFCASRDPNTGKNTGELFFGEGSRLTVL.

This chain links TRBV6-1 with TRBJ1-4; no firm D call. There are 15 residues in the CDR3. The ends were cut back, 7 bases at V and 8 bases at J, with 20 bases in the middle. The germline V gene has CDR1 MNHNS and CDR2 SASEGT. The CDR3 coding sequence is TGTGCCAGCACCACCGTGAGCATATCAGGCGAAAAACTGTTTTTT. This codes for CASTTVSISGEKLFF.

The chain carries TRBV4-1 and TRBJ2-3; D is ambiguous. This CDR3 is 13 amino acids long. CDR1 MGHRA and CDR2 YSYEKL come from the germline V gene. V shed 3 bases and J shed 6 bases, with 10 bases lying between them. CDR3 nucleotide sequence: TGCGCCAGCAGCCACTGGTCAGCGGATACGCAGTATTTT. Protein product: CASSHWSADTQYF.

The chain is built from TRBV18 and TRBJ2-6, with 7 bases lining up with TRBD1. CDR1 and CDR2 from the germline V gene are KGHSH and LQKENI. The ends lost 6 bases at V and 2 bases at J; junction bases unmatched: 7. The CDR3 has 16 residues. The CDR3 DNA follows: TGTGCCAGCTCCCCTAAGACAGGGACTGGGGCCAACGTCCTGACTTTC. Its translation is CASSPKTGTGANVLTF. Complete variable domain (other parts from reference TRBV18 and TRBJ2-6): NAGVMQNPRHLVRRRGQEARLRCSPMKGHSHVYWYRQLPEEGLKFMVYLQKENIIDESGMPKERFSAEFPKEGPSILRIQQVVRGDSAAYFCASSPKTGTGANVLTFGAGSRLTVL.

V is TRBV5-1 and J is TRBJ2-3; TRBD1 matches at 9 bases. V was pared by 0 bases and J by 4 bases, with 3 bases of the junction left unmatched. This CDR3 has 15 residues. Germline loops: CDR1 SGHRS, CDR2 YFSETQ. CDR3 nucleotides: TGCGCCAGCAGCTTGGCGAGACAGGGGGCAGATACGCAGTATTTT. Translating gives CASSLARQGADTQYF.

The chain recombines TRBV30 with TRBJ1-2; TRBD1 aligns across 9 bases. The J segment lost 7 bases and the V segment lost 3 bases, leaving 9 bases of the junction unmatched. The germline V gene has CDR1 GTSNPN and CDR2 SVGIG (reference sequence). This CDR3 has 14 amino acids. The CDR3 reads CAWSSGTGYSGYTF. In DNA form, the CDR3 reads TGTGCCTGGAGCTCTGGGACAGGGTATAGTGGCTACACCTTC.

The V and J genes are TRBV6-5 and TRBJ1-3; no firm D call. The V end was cut by 10 bases, the J end by 4 bases, with 14 bases between. This CDR3 has 13 amino acids. From germline, CDR1 is MNHEY and CDR2 SVGAGI. CDR3: CATGGYQGNTIYF. The CDR3 DNA sequence: TGTGCCACGGGAGGGTACCAGGGAAACACCATATATTTT.

This chain uses TRBV4-1 with TRBJ2-2; 8 nucleotides align to TRBD2. This CDR3 spans 18 amino acids. V gave up 0 bases and J gave up 5 bases; unmatched junction bases: 11. The germline V gene has CDR1 MGHRA and CDR2 YSYEKL. The CDR3 is CASSQDRGIAGRTGELFF. The DNA for the CDR3 is TGCGCCAGCAGCCAAGATCGGGGGATAGCGGGACGTACCGGGGAGCTGTTTTTT.

The chain carries TRBV10-3 and TRBJ2-7; 8 nucleotides match TRBD2. Per germline, CDR1 ENHRY and CDR2 SYGVKD. This CDR3 has 13 amino acids. Germline trimming cut 4 bases from V and 4 bases from J; bases unmatched to any gene: 3. CDR3 DNA: TGTGCCATCAGTGCCGGGGGGGCTTACGAGCAGTACTTC. Amino acids: CAISAGGAYEQYF.

The rearrangement uses TRBV29-1 and TRBJ1-1; D not resolved. V was trimmed by 4 bases and J by 2 bases, leaving 8 bases between them. This CDR3 contains 12 residues. CDR1 and CDR2 from the germline V gene are SQVTM and ANQGSEA. DNA for the CDR3: TGCAGCGTTGTGTCAGTCAACACTGAAGCTTTCTTT. This gives the protein CSVVSVNTEAFF.

The chain has TRBV7-9 and TRBJ2-7; TRBD1 is a possible D gene (6 bases). This CDR3 is 14 amino acids long. Trimming took off 5 bases at V and 6 bases at J, with 17 bases between the two ends. Germline lookup yields CDR1 SEHNR and CDR2 FQNEAQ (reference sequence). CDR3 region: CASSAQGSLGEQYF. CDR3 coding DNA: TGTGCCAGCAGCGCACAGGGTTCTTTAGGCGAGCAGTACTTC. The full variable domain, in which reference TRBV7-9 and TRBJ2-7 provide the parts outside the CDR3, is DTGVSQNPRHKITKRGQNVTFRCDPISEHNRLYWYRQTLGQGPEFLTYFQNEAQLEKSRLLSDRFSAERPKGSFSTLEIQRTEQGDSAMYLCASSAQGSLGEQYFGPGTRLTVT.

This rearrangement joins TRBV7-9 to TRBJ1-2; D is perhaps TRBD1 (6 bases). CDR3 length: 14 amino acids. Trimming removed 7 bases from V and 2 bases from J, with 14 bases in between. Germline CDR1 reads SEHNR; CDR2 reads FQNEAQ (reference sequence). CDR3 amino acids: CASIAGTFNYGYTF. The CDR3 coding sequence is TGTGCCAGCATCGCCGGGACATTCAACTATGGCTACACCTTC.